This T cell receptor (beta chain) was retrieved from a study of cytomegalovirus exposure and HLA in healthy donors. With 4 bases clipped from V and 4 bases from J, the junction kept 10 bases outside the gene matches. This CDR3 spans 16 amino acids. Germline CDR1 and CDR2: SGHDT and YYEEEE. As regards this clone: Antigen unknown.

PCR primers comprised 60 Vbeta and 13 Jbeta primers. Per the authors' pipeline: The count from a later analysis was 79 million or so unique TCR beta chains, about 10 million of them shared. Method: immunoSEQ multiplex PCR; TCRdb's copy keeps in-frame clones and lacks some. V and J calls plus clone size are reproduced from that table; the DNA served to infer D and trimming. The data contain tens of thousands of clones, about two thirds of them seen just once; the ten biggest clones take up 19%. Study results and caveats: CMV serostatus was the only immune exposure information that was available. Some segments of the V type, notably TRBV6-2 and TRBV6-3, were excluded as indistinguishable. V- and J-gene trimming in TCR beta was tied to a missense DCLRE1C variant by an analysis performed later.

The TCR sequence derives from a woman aged 60-75 years in good health and CMV-seropositive. The genes are TRBV5-6 and TRBJ1-4, with 7 positions matching TRBD1. The specimen was PBMCs. CDR3 amino acids: CASSGTRGTFNEKLFF. The CDR3 coding sequence is TGTGCCAGCAGCGGAACCAGGGGGACGTTTAATGAAAAACTGTTTTTT.